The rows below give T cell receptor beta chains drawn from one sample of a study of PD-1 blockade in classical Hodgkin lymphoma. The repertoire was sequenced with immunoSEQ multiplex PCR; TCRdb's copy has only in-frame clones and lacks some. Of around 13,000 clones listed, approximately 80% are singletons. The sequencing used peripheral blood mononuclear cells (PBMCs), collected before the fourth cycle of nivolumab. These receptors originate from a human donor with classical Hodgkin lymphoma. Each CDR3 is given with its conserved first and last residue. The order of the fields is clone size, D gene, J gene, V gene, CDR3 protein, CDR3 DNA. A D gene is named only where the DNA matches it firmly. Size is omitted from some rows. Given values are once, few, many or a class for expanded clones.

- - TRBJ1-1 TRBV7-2 CASSLPVFGEAFF TGTGCCAGCAGCTTACCGGTGTTCGGTGAAGCTTTCTTT
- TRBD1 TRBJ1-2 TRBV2 CASRMGQNYGYTF TGTGCCAGCAGGATGGGACAGAACTATGGCTACACCTTC
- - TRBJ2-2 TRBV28 CASSPERVHTGELFF TGTGCCAGCAGCCCCGAGAGGGTACACACCGGGGAGCTGTTTTTT
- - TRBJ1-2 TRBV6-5 CASTKMGLDGYTF TGTGCCAGCACCAAAATGGGGTTGGATGGCTACACCTTC
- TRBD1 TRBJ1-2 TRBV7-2 CASGTGTGNYGYTF TGTGCCAGCGGGACCGGGACAGGGAACTATGGCTACACCTTC
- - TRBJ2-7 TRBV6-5 CASSLRVGPHYEQYF TGTGCCAGCAGTTTGCGGGTGGGACCGCACTACGAGCAGTACTTC
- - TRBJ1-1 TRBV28 CASSHRWDTEAFF TGTGCCAGCAGTCATAGGTGGGACACTGAAGCTTTCTTT
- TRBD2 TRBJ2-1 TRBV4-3 CASRPGVAGGQAYNEQFF TGCGCCAGCAGGCCTGGGGTGGCGGGGGGGCAGGCATACAATGAGCAGTTCTTC
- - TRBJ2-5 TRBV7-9 CASSPNKGGETQYF TGTGCCAGCAGCCCCAACAAAGGGGGGGAGACCCAGTACTTC
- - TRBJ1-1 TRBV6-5 CASSSIWDTYEAFF TGTGCCAGCAGTTCCATCTGGGACACTTATGAAGCTTTCTTT
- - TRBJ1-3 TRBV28 CASSLWGLNPPGNTIYF TGTGCCAGCAGTTTATGGGGTCTCAACCCCCCTGGAAACACCATATATTTT
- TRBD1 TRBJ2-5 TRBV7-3 CASSLKGRGQEETQYF TGTGCCAGCAGCTTAAAGGGCAGGGGGCAGGAAGAGACCCAGTACTTC
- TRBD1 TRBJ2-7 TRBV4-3 CASSQTLDRGAYEQYF TGCGCCAGCAGCCAAACCCTGGACAGGGGGGCCTACGAGCAGTACTTC
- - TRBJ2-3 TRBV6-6 CASSYRGGRTDTQYF TGTGCCAGCAGTTATAGGGGGGGGCGCACAGATACGCAGTATTTT
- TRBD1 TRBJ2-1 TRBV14 CASSQVPGQDDNEQFF TGTGCCAGCAGCCAAGTCCCGGGACAGGACGACAATGAGCAGTTCTTC
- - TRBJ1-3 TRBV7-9 CASRATGNSGGNTIYF TGTGCCAGCAGAGCTACAGGGAATTCGGGTGGAAACACCATATATTTT
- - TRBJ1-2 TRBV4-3 CASSQGGLTGRGGYTF TGCGCCAGCAGCCAAGGCGGACTGACAGGCCGAGGTGGCTACACCTTC
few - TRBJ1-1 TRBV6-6 CASSPTGMNTEAFF TGTGCCAGCAGTCCCACAGGGATGAACACTGAAGCTTTCTTT
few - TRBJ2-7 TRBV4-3 CASSPTEVQTYEQYF TGCGCCAGCAGCCCCACAGAGGTTCAGACCTACGAGCAGTACTTC
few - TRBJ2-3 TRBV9 CASSVGGADTQYF TGTGCCAGCAGCGTAGGGGGCGCAGATACGCAGTATTTT
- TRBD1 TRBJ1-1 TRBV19 CASSLGTGMNTEAFF TGTGCCAGTAGTCTCGGGACAGGAATGAACACTGAAGCTTTCTTT
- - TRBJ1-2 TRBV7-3 CASSSQVGTGYTF TGTGCCAGCAGCTCCCAGGTGGGGACCGGCTACACCTTC
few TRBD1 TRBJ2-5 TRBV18 CASSRTPGTGIQETQYF TGTGCCAGCTCACGGACCCCCGGGACAGGGATCCAAGAGACCCAGTACTTC
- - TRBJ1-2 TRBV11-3 CASSPTGYGYGYTF TGTGCCAGCAGCCCCACAGGGTATGGCTATGGCTACACCTTC
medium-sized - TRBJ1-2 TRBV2 CASRWGADGYTF TGTGCCAGCAGGTGGGGGGCGGATGGCTACACCTTC
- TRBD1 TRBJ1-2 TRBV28 CASRPGQKDGYTF TGTGCCAGCAGGCCGGGACAGAAAGATGGCTACACCTTC
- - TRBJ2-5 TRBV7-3 CASSSDKLGTQYF TGTGCCAGCAGCTCGGACAAACTGGGGACCCAGTACTTC
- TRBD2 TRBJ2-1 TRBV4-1 CASSQRSGGQDEQFF TGCGCCAGCAGCCAACGGAGCGGGGGGCAGGATGAGCAGTTCTTC
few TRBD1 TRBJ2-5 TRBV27 CASSQDRGHETQYF TGTGCCAGCAGTCAGGACAGGGGGCACGAGACCCAGTACTTC
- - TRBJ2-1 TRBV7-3 CASSLTTQGNEQFF TGTGCCAGCAGCTTAACGACGCAGGGTAATGAGCAGTTCTTC